This TCR beta chain was found in a study of cytomegalovirus exposure and HLA in healthy donors. The PCR ran on 60 Vbeta and 13 Jbeta primers. Original processing notes: In a later analysis, around 10 million of around 75 million unique beta chains occurred in at least two donors. Assay used: immunoSEQ multiplex PCR; TCRdb lists only in-frame clones, some missing. V, J and clone size derive from that table, while D and trimming were established from the DNA sequence. The sample lists some 130,000 clones; roughly 65% were seen once. Details on this clone: Antigen specificity is unknown.

Points from the study as a whole: An analysis was carried out later, and it reportedly showed fewer N-insertions in an Asian-associated ancestry cluster than the roughly 700-donor mean. Available immune exposure information covered CMV serostatus only.

V lost 3 bases and J lost 4; bases outside the gene matches: 5. The CDR3 consists of 15 residues. Germline assignment: CDR1 KGHSH and CDR2 LQKENI. The TCR originated in a man aged 35-49 years in good health and CMV-seropositive. Specimen: PBMCs. The chain uses TRBV18 and TRBJ1-5, with TRBD1 identical over 8 bases. The DNA of the CDR3 is TGTGCCAGCTCACCCAACAGGGGGACAAATCAGCCCCAGCATTTT. Amino acid sequence: CASSPNRGTNQPQHF.